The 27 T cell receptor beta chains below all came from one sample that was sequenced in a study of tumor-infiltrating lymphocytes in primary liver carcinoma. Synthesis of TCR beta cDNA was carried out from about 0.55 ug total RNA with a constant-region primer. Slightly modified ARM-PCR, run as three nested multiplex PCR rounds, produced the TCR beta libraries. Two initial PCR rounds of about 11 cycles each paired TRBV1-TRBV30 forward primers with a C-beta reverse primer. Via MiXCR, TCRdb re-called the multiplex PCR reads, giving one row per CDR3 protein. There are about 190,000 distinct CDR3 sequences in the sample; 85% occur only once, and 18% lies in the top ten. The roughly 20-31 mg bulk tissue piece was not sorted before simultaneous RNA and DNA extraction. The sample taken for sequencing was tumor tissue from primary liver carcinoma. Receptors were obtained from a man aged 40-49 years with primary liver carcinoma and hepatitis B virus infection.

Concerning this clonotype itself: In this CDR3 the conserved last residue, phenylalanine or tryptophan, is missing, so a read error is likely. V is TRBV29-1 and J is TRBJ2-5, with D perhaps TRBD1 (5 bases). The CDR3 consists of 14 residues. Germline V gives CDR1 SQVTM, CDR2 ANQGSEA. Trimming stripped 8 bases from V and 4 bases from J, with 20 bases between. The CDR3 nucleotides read TGCAGCACTGAAGATGTCGGACAAGGAGAGACCCAGTACTCC. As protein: CSTEDVGQGETQYS.

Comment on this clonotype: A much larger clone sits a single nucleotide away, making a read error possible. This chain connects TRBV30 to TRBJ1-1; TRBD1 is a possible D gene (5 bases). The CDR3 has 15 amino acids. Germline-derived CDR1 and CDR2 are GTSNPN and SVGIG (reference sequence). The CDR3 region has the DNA TGTGCCTGGAGCTCTTGGGGGGGGAAAACAACTGAAACTTTCTTT. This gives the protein CAWSSWGGKTTETFF.

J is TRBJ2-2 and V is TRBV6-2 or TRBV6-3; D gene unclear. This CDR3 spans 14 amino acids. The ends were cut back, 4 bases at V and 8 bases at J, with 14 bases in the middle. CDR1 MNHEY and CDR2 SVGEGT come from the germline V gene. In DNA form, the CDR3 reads TGTGCCAGCAGTTTCCAGGACCCCACTGGGGAGCTGTTTTTT. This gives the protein CASSFQDPTGELFF.

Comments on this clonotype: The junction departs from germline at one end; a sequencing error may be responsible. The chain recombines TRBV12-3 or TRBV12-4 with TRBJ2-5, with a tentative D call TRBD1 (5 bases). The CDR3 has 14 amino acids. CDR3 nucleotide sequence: TGTGCCGGCAGTTTTTCAGGGAATGATGAGACCCAGTACTTC. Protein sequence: CAGSFSGNDETQYF.

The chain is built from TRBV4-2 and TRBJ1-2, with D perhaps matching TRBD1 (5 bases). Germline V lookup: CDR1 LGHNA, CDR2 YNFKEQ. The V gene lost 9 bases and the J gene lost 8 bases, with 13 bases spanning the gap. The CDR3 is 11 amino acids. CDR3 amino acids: CASSKTEGYTF. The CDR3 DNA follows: TGTGCCAGTAGCAAGACAGAGGGCTACACCTTC.

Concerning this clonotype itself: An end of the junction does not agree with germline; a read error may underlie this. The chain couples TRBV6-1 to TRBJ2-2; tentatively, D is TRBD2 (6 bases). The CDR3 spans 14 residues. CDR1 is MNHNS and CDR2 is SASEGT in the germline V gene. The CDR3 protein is CANSEGAGLGKLFF. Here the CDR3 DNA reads TGTGCCAACAGTGAAGGGGCGGGGCTAGGGAAGCTGTTTTTT.

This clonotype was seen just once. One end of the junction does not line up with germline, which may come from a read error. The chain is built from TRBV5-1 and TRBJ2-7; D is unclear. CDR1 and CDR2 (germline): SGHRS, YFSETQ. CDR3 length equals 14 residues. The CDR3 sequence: CASSLEPGWYEKYF. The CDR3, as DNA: TGCGCCAGCAGCTTGGAGCCAGGATGGTACGAGAAGTACTTC.

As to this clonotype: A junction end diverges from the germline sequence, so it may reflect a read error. CDR3: CASSSYGGSYSEQFF. The CDR3 DNA follows: TGTGCCAGTAGCTCCTATGGCGGGAGCTACAGTGAGCAGTTCTTT. This rearrangement joins TRBV11-2 to TRBJ2-1, with TRBD2 matching 7 bases. CDR1 is SGHAT, CDR2 FQNNGV, per germline. The CDR3 runs to 15 residues.

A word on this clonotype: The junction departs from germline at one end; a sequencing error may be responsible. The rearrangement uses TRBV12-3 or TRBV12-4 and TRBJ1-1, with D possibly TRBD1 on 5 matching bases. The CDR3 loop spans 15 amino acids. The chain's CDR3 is CTSSVRGAGFAEAFF. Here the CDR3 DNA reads TGTACCAGCAGCGTCCGCGGGGCTGGTTTCGCTGAAGCTTTCTTT.

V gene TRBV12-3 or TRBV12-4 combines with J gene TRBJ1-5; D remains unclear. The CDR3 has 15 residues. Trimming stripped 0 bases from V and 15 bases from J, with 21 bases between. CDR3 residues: CASSLAQSPNQPRHF. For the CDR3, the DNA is TGTGCCAGCAGTTTAGCCCAGAGTCCTAATCAGCCGCGGCATTTT.

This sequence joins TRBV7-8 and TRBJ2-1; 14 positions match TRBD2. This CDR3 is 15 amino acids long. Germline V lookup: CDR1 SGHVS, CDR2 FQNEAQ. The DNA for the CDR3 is TGTGGTAGCAGCCTGACTAGCGGGAGGGTCGATGGGCAGTTCTTC. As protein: CGSSLTSGRVDGQFF.

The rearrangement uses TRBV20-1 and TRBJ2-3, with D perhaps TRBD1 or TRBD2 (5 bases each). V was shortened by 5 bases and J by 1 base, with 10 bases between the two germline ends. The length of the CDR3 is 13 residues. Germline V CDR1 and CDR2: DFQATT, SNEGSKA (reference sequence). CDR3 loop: CSAEWDRTDTQYF. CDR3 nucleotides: TGCAGTGCTGAGTGGGACCGCACAGATACGCAGTATTTT.

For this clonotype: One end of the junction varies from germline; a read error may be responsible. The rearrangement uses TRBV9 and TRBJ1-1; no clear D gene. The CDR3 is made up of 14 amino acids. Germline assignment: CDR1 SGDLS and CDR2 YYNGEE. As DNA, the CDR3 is TGTGCCAACAGCCCTCCCATAGGGATGGGTGAAGCTTTCTTT. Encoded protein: CANSPPIGMGEAFF.

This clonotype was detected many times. The CDR3 reads CATSDPPGQGQFF. The DNA for the CDR3 is TGTGCCACCAGTGATCCCCCGGGCCAGGGGCAGTTCTTC. V gene TRBV24-1 combines with J gene TRBJ2-1, with D possibly matching TRBD1 (5 bases). There are 13 residues in the CDR3. Between the trimmed V and J ends, which lost 3 bases and 12 bases, there was a span of 14 bases. Germline CDR1 KGHDR, CDR2 SFDVKD.

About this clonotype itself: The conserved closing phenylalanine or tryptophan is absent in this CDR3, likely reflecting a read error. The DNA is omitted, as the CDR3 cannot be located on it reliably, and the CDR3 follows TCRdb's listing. CDR3 region: CSVMGNTGELLS. This sequence joins TRBV29-1 and TRBJ2-2. Germline V gene lookup returns CDR1 SQVTM and CDR2 ANQGSEA. The CDR3 length is 12 residues, termini included.

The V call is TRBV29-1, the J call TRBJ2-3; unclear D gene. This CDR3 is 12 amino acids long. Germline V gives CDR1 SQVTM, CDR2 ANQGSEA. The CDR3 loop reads CGSCASTDTQYF. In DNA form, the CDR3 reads TGCGGCTCCTGCGCTAGCACAGATACGCAGTATTTT.

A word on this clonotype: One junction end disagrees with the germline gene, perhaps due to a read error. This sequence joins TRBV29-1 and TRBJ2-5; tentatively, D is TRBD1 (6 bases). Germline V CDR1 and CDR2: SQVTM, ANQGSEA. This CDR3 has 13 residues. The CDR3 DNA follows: TGTAGCGTTACCGGCAGGGGAAAAGAGACCCAGTACTTC. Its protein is CSVTGRGKETQYF.

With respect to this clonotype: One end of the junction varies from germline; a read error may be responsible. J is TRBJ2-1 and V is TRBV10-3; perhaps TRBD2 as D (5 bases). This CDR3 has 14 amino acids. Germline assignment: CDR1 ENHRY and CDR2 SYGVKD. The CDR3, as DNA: TGTGTCATCAGTGAGGCTAGCAAGGGCATTGAGCAGTTCTTC. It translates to CVISEASKGIEQFF.

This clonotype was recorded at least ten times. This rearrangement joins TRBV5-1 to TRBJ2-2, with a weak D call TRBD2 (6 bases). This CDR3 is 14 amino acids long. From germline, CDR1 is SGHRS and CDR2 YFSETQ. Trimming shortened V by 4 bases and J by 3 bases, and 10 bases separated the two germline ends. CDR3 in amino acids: CASSGRSDTGELFF. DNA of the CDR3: TGCGCCAGCAGCGGGAGGTCGGACACCGGGGAGCTGTTTTTT.

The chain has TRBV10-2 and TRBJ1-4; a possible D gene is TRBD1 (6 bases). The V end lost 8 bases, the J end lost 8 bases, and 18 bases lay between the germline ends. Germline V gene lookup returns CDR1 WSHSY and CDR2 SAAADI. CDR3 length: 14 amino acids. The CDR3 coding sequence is TGCGCCAGCCCCCAACTGGGACAAAGGGAAAAACTGTTTTTT. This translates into CASPQLGQREKLFF.

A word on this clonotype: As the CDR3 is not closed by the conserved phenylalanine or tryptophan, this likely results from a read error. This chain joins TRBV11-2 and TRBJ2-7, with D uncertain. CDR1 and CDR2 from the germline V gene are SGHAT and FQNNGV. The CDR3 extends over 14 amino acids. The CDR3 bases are TGTGCCAGCGGCTTACTCGTCGGTGCCTCCGAGCAGTACCTC. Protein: CASGLLVGASEQYL.

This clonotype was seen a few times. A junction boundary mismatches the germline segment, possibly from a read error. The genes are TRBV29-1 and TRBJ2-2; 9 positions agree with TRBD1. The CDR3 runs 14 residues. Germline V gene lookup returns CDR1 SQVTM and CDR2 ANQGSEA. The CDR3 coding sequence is TGCAGTGTTGGGACAGGGCCAAACATCGGGGAGCTGTTTTTT. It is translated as CSVGTGPNIGELFF.

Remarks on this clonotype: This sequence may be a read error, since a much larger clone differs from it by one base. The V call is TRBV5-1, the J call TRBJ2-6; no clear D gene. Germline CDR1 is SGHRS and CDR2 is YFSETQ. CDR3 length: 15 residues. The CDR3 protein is CASSLRRSGPNVLTF. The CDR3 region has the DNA TGCGCCAGCAGCCTGAGGCGTTCTGGGCCCAACGTCCTGACTTTC.

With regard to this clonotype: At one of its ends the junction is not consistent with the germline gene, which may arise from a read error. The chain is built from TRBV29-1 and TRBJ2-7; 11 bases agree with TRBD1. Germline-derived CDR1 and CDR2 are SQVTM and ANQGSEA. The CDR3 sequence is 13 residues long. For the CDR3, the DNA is TGTAGCGTTGAAGAGGGGACAGGGGGGGAGCAGTACTTC. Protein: CSVEEGTGGEQYF.

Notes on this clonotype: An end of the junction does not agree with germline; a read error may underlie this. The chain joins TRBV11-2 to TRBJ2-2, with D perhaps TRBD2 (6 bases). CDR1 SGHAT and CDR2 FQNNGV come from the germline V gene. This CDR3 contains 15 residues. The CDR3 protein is CASSHVRERTEKLFF. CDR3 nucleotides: TGTGCTAGCAGCCATGTCCGGGAGAGGACCGAGAAGCTGTTTTTT.

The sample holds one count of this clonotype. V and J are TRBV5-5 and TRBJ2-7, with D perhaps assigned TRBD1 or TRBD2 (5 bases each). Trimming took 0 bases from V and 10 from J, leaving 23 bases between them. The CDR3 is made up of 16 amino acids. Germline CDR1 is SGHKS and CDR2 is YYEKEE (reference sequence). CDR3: CASSLVTGAAVWEQYF. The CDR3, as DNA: TGTGCCAGCAGCTTGGTTACAGGAGCGGCAGTATGGGAACAGTACTTC.

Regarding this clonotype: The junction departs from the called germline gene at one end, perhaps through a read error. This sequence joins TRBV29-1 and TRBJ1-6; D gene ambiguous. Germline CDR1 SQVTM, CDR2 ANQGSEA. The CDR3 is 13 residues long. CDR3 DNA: TGCAGCGTTTCGAAGGCCAGAAATTCACCCCTCCGCTTT. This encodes CSVSKARNSPLRF.